This T cell receptor beta chain was recovered during a study of blood T cell repertoires in COVID-19. Study details: The origin of the acute and convalescent COVID-19 samples was the United States, Italy and Spain. From T cells, B-cell-depleted T cells, or PBMCs came the material, which was cDNA or gDNA.

In the source study's methods: Quantification of nucleated cells was approximated via reference gene primer amplification. Method: immunoSEQ multiplex PCR; TCRdb's copy keeps in-frame clones and lacks some. The V and J calls and clone size come from that table; D and trimming were worked out from the DNA. The table lists some 150,000 clones, almost 90% of them singletons. The clonotype comes from a human donor in a cohort sampled during active COVID-19. Sequenced: peripheral blood.

DNA of the CDR3: TGTGCCAGCAGCTTAACGACAGGAACGGCTAGCATTCAGTACTTC. Protein product: CASSLTTGTASIQYF. V is TRBV7-8 and J is TRBJ2-4; possibly TRBD1 for D (6 bases). Germline V lookup: CDR1 SGHVS, CDR2 FQNEAQ. V was pared by 2 bases and J by 9 bases, with 17 bases between. CDR3 size: 15 residues.